Sequencing of this T cell receptor (beta chain) was carried out in a study of blood T cell repertoires in COVID-19. Study overall: Researchers got acute and convalescent COVID-19 samples from the United States, Italy and Spain. The cDNA or gDNA used as material had been derived from T cells, B-cell-depleted T cells, or PBMCs.

J was trimmed by 6 bases and V by 4 bases; bases with no gene match: 8. Per germline, CDR1 MNHNY and CDR2 SVGAGI (reference sequence). The CDR3 runs to 16 residues. Original processing notes: Cell counts per sample came from amplifying reference gene primers. Some clones are missing from TCRdb's copy, which holds only in-frame ones; the method was immunoSEQ multiplex PCR. Clone size and V and J calls were adopted from that table, with D and trimming inferred from the DNA. This sample has about 54,000 clones; roughly nine tenths occur once, and the top ten carry about 7.3%. This chain connects TRBV6-6 to TRBJ2-1; 11 bases align to TRBD1. Specimen: peripheral blood. The receptor was derived from a woman in her sixties or seventies with active or convalescent COVID-19. For the CDR3, the DNA is TGTGCCAGCAGTTCTTCCCCGGGACAGGGGGGCAATGAGCAGTTCTTC. Protein product: CASSSSPGQGGNEQFF.